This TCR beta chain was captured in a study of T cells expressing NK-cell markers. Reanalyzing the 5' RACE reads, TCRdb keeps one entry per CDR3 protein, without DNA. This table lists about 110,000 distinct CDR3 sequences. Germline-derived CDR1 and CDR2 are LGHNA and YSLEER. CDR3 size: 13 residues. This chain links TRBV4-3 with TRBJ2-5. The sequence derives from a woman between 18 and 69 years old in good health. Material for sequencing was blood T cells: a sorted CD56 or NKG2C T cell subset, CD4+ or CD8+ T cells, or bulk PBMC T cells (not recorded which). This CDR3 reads CASSQGSQETQYF.